This T cell receptor beta chain was profiled in a study of cytomegalovirus exposure and HLA in healthy donors (dated by TCRdb to about 2017). For context, the study as a whole: An earlier analysis of roughly 610 of the donors reported about 280 Gb of sequence data and 95 million to 130 million unique TCR beta sequences obtained from about 200 million T cells. Four to six DR-DQ haplotypes were handled as single units for association and clustering because linkage in the cohort was strong. Along with the approximately 600-subject first cohort, a separate validation cohort of around 120 different subjects was used. The study aimed to test whether cataloging public T cell receptors could reveal signatures of past pathogen exposure. Rather than using new phenotypic data, the later analysis identified candidate immune exposures from TCR beta sequences and from how often those sequences occurred across donors. Around 320 gigabases of sequencing data and 70 million to 100 million unique TCR sequences were included in an early release covering about 620 HLA-typed donors. Typing coverage varied by locus: roughly 620-640 donors for A, B, C, DRB1 and DQB1; around 560 for DQA1; approximately 610 for DPA1; roughly 450 for DPB1. A later analysis re-analyzed previously published TCR beta repertoires from 600 to 850 donors and added high-resolution HLA genotyping to study TCR occurrence patterns. An earlier analysis of more than 450 of the donors used high-throughput TCR beta sequencing to judge whether each TCR beta V gene segment behaved as functional or pseudogenic. The T cell repertoires of 670 or so subjects were profiled by immunosequencing and related to cytomegalovirus serostatus. Across about 380 genotyped donors of the cohort, an average of about 240,000 unique TCR beta nucleotide sequences per donor were sequenced, and approximately 19% of those sequences were non-productive. Genome-wide SNP genotypes for about 65% of the 666 donors were used in a later genetic analysis, which treated that subset as a discovery cohort. To predict cytomegalovirus infection status, the study brought together high-throughput TCR immunosequencing, statistical association of individual TCRs with disease status, and machine learning. HLA typing covered class I and class II loci at four-digit resolution. Donor age, sex, ethnicity and CMV serostatus were collected together with the repertoire data. Of the 300 to 500 genotyped donors, 70% to 90% were placed in the genetic ancestry cluster associated with self-reported Caucasian donors. All discovery cohort repertoires had been generated using a single sequencing platform. Study-wide conclusions, independent of this receptor: The 87-base-pair reads could not distinguish some IMGT-functional V segments, including TRBV6-2 and TRBV6-3, so those segments were excluded. A later analysis found that TCR association rates varied across HLA loci, with DRB1 alleles showing the most associated TCRs and HLA-C alleles the fewest. Compared with equally common non-associated chains, HLA-associated TCR beta chains in a later analysis were more clonally expanded and had lower generation probabilities. Immune exposure information for the cohort was limited to CMV serostatus. The authors suggested that the approach could potentially be extended to other disease states and immunological phenotypes. In both the original and validation cohorts, the classifier was reported to diagnose cytomegalovirus status with high specificity and sensitivity. Roughly uniform sequencing depth across donors was assumed in presence/absence analyses, although this assumption may not hold. In the study, around 150 TCR beta chains were listed as associated with cytomegalovirus. Across donors, most TCR sequences were observed very rarely, whereas some public TCRs were present in many individuals. Assigning TCR associations to individual alleles was difficult when HLA alleles, especially DR and DQ, strongly co-occurred. Correlated functional status among segregating V segments might be attributable to linkage disequilibrium, but an unknown experimental factor could not be ruled out. According to a later analysis, most CMV-associated TCR beta chains appeared to be HLA-restricted, and the HLA associations seemed to be driven largely by CMV exposure. The sequencing pipeline was judged likely to have produced a cluster of highly shared sequence variants as a technical artifact. In this cohort, only TCR beta chains were sequenced, and detectable features were limited by the absence of alpha or paired-chain data. An association between a missense DCLRE1C variant and V-gene and J-gene trimming of TCR beta chains was found in a later genetic analysis and replicated in an independent cohort. Approximately 16 rarely observed V segments, including chromosome 9 orphons, were excluded from the earlier analysis of some 590 of the donors because counts were too low. HLA typing was unavailable for some donors at each locus, so association tests used only the typed subset. In vitro tests confirmed that a few of the cytomegalovirus-associated TCR beta chains recognize cytomegalovirus antigens. Compared with the roughly 710-donor mean, donors in an Asian-associated ancestry cluster had fewer N-insertions in productive TCRs, according to a later genetic analysis. In an earlier analysis of approximately 590 of the donors, most TCR beta V segments appeared in productive rearrangements about 90% or about 30% of the time, broadly matching IMGT annotations. A later analysis reported that several top co-occurrence clusters appeared linked to parvovirus B19, influenza, CMV and Epstein-Barr virus. A further reported finding was that TCR beta sequences accurately predicted the HLA-A and HLA-B alleles for most subjects in the first cohort. Specific HLA alleles were associated with about 17,000 TCR beta sequences at a false discovery rate of 0.05 in a later analysis.

The CDR3 goes from the cysteine to the phenylalanine over 11 residues. The DNA shown is the 33-base CDR3, in frame from base 1. Trimming at the junction amounts to 5 bases on V and 3 bases on J, and the germline ends lie 5 bases apart. CDR1 SGHAT and CDR2 FQNNGV are derived from the germline V gene. The cohort consisted of approximately 670 healthy bone marrow donors. At the time of sampling, every cohort member was nominally healthy, though immune exposures that went unrecorded were likely present. The donor was CMV seronegative and was included in the group of around 320 seronegative cohort members. A peripheral blood sample was provided by each donor, and peripheral blood mononuclear cells were used for TCR beta sequencing. Genomic DNA extraction from the blood cell samples was performed with the Qiagen DNeasy Blood Extraction Kit. To note about this clone: This clone's antigen is unknown. Per-base quality was not reported, and no clone a single base away is much larger than it.

Preparation of the library involved the immunoSEQ multiplex PCR assay. For the multiplex PCR, a mixture combining 60 forward primers for TCR Vbeta segments and 13 reverse primers for TCR Jbeta segments was used. The CDR3 region of rearranged TCR beta genes was amplified from genomic DNA with a multiplex PCR assay. The amplified TCR beta libraries were sequenced on the Illumina HiSeq System as 87-base-pair reads. In the paper's pipeline: Across the 600 to 700 repertoires, a later analysis counted 75 million to 90 million unique TCR beta chains, about 10 million of which were shared by at least two donors. Raw reads were error-corrected and collapsed into unique sequences with a nearest-neighbor algorithm that merged closely related sequences to remove PCR and sequencing errors. To assign V, D and J gene segments, CDR3 sequences were aligned to IMGT reference sequences. For a sequence to be retained, a match of at least six nucleotides to both a V gene segment and a J gene segment was required. A rearrangement counted as productive if the CDR3 had no stop codons and remained in frame with V and J, and every other rearrangement counted as non-productive. CDR3 was defined according to IMGT convention as the region running from the second conserved V-encoded cysteine to the conserved J-encoded phenylalanine. In an earlier analysis of some 550 of the donors, sequences lacking an unambiguous match to a single V gene segment were excluded. In an earlier analysis of a few hundred of the donors, a V segment was called functional when productive rearrangements were above 56.7%, and segregating when the standard deviation between donors exceeded 5%. A statistical classification framework was developed to diagnose cytomegalovirus status using the catalog of TCR beta chain sequences. V and J gene assignment, in a later analysis, came from comparing TCR nucleotide sequences with IMGT/GENE-DB human TR gene sequences. A later analysis assigned CDR3 sequences and most-parsimonious VDJ recombination scenarios with the TCRdist pipeline. A later analysis defined each TCR beta chain by its CDR3 amino acid sequence plus V-gene family, and excluded reads lacking a unique V-gene family. To address suspected cross-contamination and a sequencing artifact, a later analysis removed roughly 640 highly shared, low-generation-probability nucleotide sequences. In a later analysis, a clonal expansion index for each public chain was calculated from normalized within-repertoire ranks of inferred template counts. Generation probabilities in a later analysis came from a VDJ recombination model fitted to out-of-frame rearrangements, and those results were checked against IGoR. In a later analysis, TCR-TCR, TCR-HLA and TCR-CMV co-occurrence was scored with hypergeometric tests, and a repertoire-size bias correction was applied to TCR pairs. To estimate false discovery rates, a later analysis permuted the HLA or CMV assignments 20 times. In a later analysis, co-occurring TCRs were grouped using DBSCAN, with TCRdist sequence similarity added in when clustering inside HLA-allele-positive subsets. Co-occurrence clustering excluded repertoires with fewer than 30,000 or more than 120,000 public chains, plus five with anomalous nucleotide sharing. The clones in this table, taken by TCRdb from immuneACCESS, are in-frame only. Not every clone is retained; where verified, under half of the shortfall comes from an unresolved V gene, and the cause of the rest is unknown. The D gene and trimming were derived from the DNA, and the V and J assignments and clone size from that table. Present in this sample are around 220,000 clones, 75% to 80% of which were seen just once. The ten most abundant clones make up 1.5% to 2% of the sample.

Sequenced input: PBMCs. Recombination joined TRBV11-2 with TRBJ2-7, with the D segment identity uncertain. The TCR sequence derives from a young man in good health and CMV-seronegative. The CDR3 has the sequence CASSPSYEQYF. Read as DNA, the sequence is TGTGCCAGCAGCCCGAGCTACGAGCAGTACTTC.